This is a list of T cell receptor beta chains from one sample in a study of beta chain features in type 1 diabetes. The method was immunoSEQ multiplex PCR; TCRdb's version includes in-frame clones alone and lacks a portion of them. Of roughly 150,000 clones detected, approximately 12% appear once; the ten largest clones hold approximately 2%. Specimen: central memory CD4+ T cells from blood. The source is a man between 18 and 29 years old in good health. Each CDR3 is given with its conserved first and last residue. A D gene is named only where the DNA matches it firmly. Expanded clones get a size class; other rows say once, few or many, or leave the size out.

size | J | D | V | DNA | CDR3
NA | TRBJ2-7 | NA | TRBV15 | TGTGCCACCAGCAGAGAGGCTAGTTCCTACGAGCAGTACTTC | CATSREASSYEQYF
few | TRBJ2-1 | TRBD1 | TRBV6-5 | TGTGCCAGCAGTAAAGGACAGGGTAGAAATGAGCAGTTCTTC | CASSKGQGRNEQFF
few | TRBJ2-1 | NA | TRBV4-3 | TGCGCCAGCAGCCAAGGGACTTATTCCAATGAGCAGTTCTTC | CASSQGTYSNEQFF
NA | TRBJ2-3 | NA | TRBV10-3 | TGTGCCATCAGTCTAGGAGAGGGCACAGATACGCAGTATTTT | CAISLGEGTDTQYF
NA | TRBJ1-1 | NA | TRBV29-1 | TGCAGCGTTGAAATCCCAAATCTCCTAAACACTGAAGCTTTCTTT | CSVEIPNLLNTEAFF
NA | TRBJ2-1 | TRBD2 | TRBV18 | TGTGCCAGCTCACCACCATATCTAGCGGGAGGATACAATGAGCAGTTCTTC | CASSPPYLAGGYNEQFF
NA | TRBJ2-7 | TRBD2 | TRBV11-3 | TGTGCCAGCAGCATTACAAGCGGGGCCACCTACGAGCAGTACTTC | CASSITSGATYEQYF
few | TRBJ2-3 | TRBD1 | TRBV7-2 | TGTGCCAGCAGCCTTACGACAGGGGGCCGGTCCAGGCCGCAGTATTTT | CASSLTTGGRSRPQYF
NA | TRBJ2-3 | NA | TRBV11-2 | TGTGCCAGCAGCCCCAGGACCTCCGTAAGCACAGATACGCAGTATTTT | CASSPRTSVSTDTQYF
few | TRBJ2-5 | NA | TRBV7-2 | TGTGCCAGCAGCTTTAGTACGCTCAGCGCGGGGACCCAGTACTTC | CASSFSTLSAGTQYF
few | TRBJ2-7 | NA | TRBV6-5 | TGTGCCAGCAGAACAGGGTTCTACGAGCAGTACTTC | CASRTGFYEQYF
NA | TRBJ2-2 | NA | TRBV5-1 | TGCGCCAGCAGCTTGAGGATGGGCCCCGGGGAGCTGTTTTTT | CASSLRMGPGELFF
NA | TRBJ2-7 | TRBD1 | TRBV10-3 | TGTGCCATTTGGACAGGCGAAACAGGGACCGAGCAGTACTTC | CAIWTGETGTEQYF
few | TRBJ1-4 | NA | TRBV6-1 | TGTGCCAGCAGTGCCCTAGTTGGGGGGACTAATGAAAAACTGTTTTTT | CASSALVGGTNEKLFF
few | TRBJ2-3 | TRBD1 | TRBV5-4 | TGTGCCAGCAGCTCCTTGGGACAGGGTTGGTATTTT | CASSSLGQGWYF
few | TRBJ2-5 | TRBD2 | TRBV28 | TGTGCCAGCAGTCCCGGCCTAGCGGGAGTTGAGACCCAGTACTTC | CASSPGLAGVETQYF
few | TRBJ1-1 | NA | TRBV5-4 | TGTGCCAGCAGCAGAGAACAGGGAGGCGCCTATGAAGCTTTCTTT | CASSREQGGAYEAFF
NA | TRBJ1-5 | TRBD1 | TRBV7-2 | TGTGCCAGCAGCTCAGGGGGCGGCAATCAGCCCCAGCATTTT | CASSSGGGNQPQHF
few | TRBJ1-5 | TRBD1 | TRBV7-2 | TGTGCCAGCAGCCCCGGGACAGGGAACCGGCAGCCCCAGCATTTT | CASSPGTGNRQPQHF
NA | TRBJ2-3 | NA | TRBV25-1 | TGTGCCAGCAGATCCGATCTTGGGACTCTCGGGGCAGATACGCAGTATTTT | CASRSDLGTLGADTQYF
NA | TRBJ2-1 | NA | TRBV9 | TGTGCCAGCAGCAGGGCAGGGAATTCCTACAATGAGCAGTTCTTC | CASSRAGNSYNEQFF
NA | TRBJ1-1 | NA | TRBV7-3 | TGTGCCAGCAGCGCATCGCGGGAGAACACTGAAGCTTTCTTT | CASSASRENTEAFF
NA | TRBJ2-3 | TRBD2 | TRBV28 | TGTGCCAGCATTGTAGCGGGGGGCGGAGATACGCAGTATTTT | CASIVAGGGDTQYF
NA | TRBJ2-7 | NA | TRBV7-9 | TGTGCCAGCAGCCCCCGGGGCAGAACCGAGCAGTACTTC | CASSPRGRTEQYF
NA | TRBJ2-3 | NA | TRBV29-1 | TGCAGCGTTGGTAGCGCTAGTCCCACAGATACGCAGTATTTT | CSVGSASPTDTQYF
NA | TRBJ1-4 | NA | TRBV6-5 | TGTGCCAGCAAACGTCCGGAACAGGAAAAACTGTTTTTT | CASKRPEQEKLFF
few | TRBJ2-4 | TRBD2 | TRBV4-1 | TGCGCCAGCAGCCAAGCTCCCCCGACTAGCGGGAGTGGAAACATTCAGTACTTC | CASSQAPPTSGSGNIQYF